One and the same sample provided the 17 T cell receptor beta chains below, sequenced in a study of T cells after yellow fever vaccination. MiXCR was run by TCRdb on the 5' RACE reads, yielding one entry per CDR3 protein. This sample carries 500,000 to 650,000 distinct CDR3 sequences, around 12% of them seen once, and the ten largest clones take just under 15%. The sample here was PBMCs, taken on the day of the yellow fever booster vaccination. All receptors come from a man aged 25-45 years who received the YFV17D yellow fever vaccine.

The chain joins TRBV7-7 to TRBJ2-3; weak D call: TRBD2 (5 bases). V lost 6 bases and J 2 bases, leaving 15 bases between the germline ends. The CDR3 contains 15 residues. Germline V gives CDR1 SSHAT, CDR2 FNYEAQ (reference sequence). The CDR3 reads CASSPLRASTDTQYF. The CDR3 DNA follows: TGTGCCAGCAGTCCCCTGAGGGCGTCCACAGATACGCAGTATTTT.

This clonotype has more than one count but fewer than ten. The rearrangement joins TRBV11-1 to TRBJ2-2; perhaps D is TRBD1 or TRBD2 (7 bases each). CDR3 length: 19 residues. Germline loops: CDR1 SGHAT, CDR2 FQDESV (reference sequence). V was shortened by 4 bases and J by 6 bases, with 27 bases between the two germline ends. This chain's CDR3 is CASSSRERDRTHNAGELFF. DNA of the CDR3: TGTGCCAGCAGCTCTCGGGAGCGGGACAGAACCCACAACGCCGGGGAGCTGTTTTTT.

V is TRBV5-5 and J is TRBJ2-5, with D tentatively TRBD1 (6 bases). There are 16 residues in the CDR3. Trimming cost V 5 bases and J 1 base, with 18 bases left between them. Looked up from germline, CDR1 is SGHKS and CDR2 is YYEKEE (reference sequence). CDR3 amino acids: CASSLLDSSSQETQYF. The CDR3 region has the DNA TGTGCCAGCAGTCTGCTGGACAGCAGTTCCCAAGAGACCCAGTACTTC.

The CDR3 region is CASSQQGLNTEAFF. CDR3 sequence (DNA): TGTGCCAGCTCGCAACAAGGACTGAACACTGAAGCTTTCTTT. The chain carries TRBV18 and TRBJ1-1; D is uncertain. The CDR3 totals 14 residues. The germline gives CDR1 KGHSH, CDR2 LQKENI. V was shortened by 6 bases and J by 0 bases, with 11 bases between the two germline ends.

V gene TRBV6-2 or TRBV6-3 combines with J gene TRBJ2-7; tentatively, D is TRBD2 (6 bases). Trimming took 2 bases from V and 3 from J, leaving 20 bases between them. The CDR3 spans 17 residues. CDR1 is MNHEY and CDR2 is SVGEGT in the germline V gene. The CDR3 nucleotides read TGTGCCAGCAGTTACGCTGGAGGGGACTTGGCCCTCTACGAGCAGTACTTC. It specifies CASSYAGGDLALYEQYF.

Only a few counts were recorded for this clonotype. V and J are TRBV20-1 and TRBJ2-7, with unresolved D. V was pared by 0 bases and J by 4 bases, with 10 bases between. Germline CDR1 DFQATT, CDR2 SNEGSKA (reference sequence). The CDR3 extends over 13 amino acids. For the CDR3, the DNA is TGCAGTGCTAGAGATCATGAAGGTTACGAGCAGTACTTC. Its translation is CSARDHEGYEQYF.

The chain's CDR3 is CASRQYISGRIDEQFF. CDR3 DNA: TGTGCCAGCAGACAATACATTAGCGGGAGGATTGATGAGCAGTTCTTC. The rearrangement links TRBV14 to TRBJ2-1; 10 bases line up with TRBD2. Trimming removed 6 bases from V and 8 bases from J; junction bases left unmatched: 13. The CDR3 totals 16 residues. CDR1 SGHDN and CDR2 FVKESK come from the germline V gene.

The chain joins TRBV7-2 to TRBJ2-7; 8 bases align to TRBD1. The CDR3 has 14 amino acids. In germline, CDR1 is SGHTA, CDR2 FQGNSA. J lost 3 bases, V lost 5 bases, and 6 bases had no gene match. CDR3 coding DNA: TGTGCCAGCAGCCTCCACAGGGGGGTCTACGAGCAGTACTTC. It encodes CASSLHRGVYEQYF.

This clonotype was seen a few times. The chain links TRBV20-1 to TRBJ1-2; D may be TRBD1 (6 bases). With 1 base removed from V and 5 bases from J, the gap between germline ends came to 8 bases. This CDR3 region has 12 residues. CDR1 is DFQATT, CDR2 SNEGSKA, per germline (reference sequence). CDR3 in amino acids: CSARGTAYGYTF. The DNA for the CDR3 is TGCAGTGCTAGAGGGACAGCGTATGGCTACACCTTC.

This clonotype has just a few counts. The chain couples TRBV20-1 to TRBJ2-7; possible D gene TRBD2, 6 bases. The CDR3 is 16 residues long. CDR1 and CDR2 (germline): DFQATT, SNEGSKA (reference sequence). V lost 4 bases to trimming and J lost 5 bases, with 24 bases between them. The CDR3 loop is CSAIPPFSGLGDEQYF. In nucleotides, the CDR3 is TGCAGTGCTATCCCTCCCTTTAGCGGCCTAGGGGACGAGCAGTACTTC.

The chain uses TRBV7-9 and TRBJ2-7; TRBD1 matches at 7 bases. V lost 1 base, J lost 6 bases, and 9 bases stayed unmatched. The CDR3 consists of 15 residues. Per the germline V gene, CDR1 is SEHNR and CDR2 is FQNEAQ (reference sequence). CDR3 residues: CASSLGDRGVGEQYF. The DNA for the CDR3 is TGTGCCAGCAGCTTAGGGGACAGAGGGGTGGGCGAGCAGTACTTC.

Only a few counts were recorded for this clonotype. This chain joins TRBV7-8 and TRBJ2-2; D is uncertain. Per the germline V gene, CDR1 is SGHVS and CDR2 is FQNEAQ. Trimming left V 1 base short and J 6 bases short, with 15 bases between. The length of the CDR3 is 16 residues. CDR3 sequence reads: CASSLENSDIPGELFF. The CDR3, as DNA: TGTGCCAGCAGCTTAGAGAATTCCGATATCCCCGGGGAGCTGTTTTTT.

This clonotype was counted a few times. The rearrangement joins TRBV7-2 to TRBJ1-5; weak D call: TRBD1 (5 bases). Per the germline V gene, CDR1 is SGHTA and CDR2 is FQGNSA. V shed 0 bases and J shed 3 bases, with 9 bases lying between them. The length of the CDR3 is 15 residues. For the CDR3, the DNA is TGTGCCAGCAGCTTAGCGGGGGTCACCAATCAGCCCCAGCATTTT. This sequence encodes CASSLAGVTNQPQHF.

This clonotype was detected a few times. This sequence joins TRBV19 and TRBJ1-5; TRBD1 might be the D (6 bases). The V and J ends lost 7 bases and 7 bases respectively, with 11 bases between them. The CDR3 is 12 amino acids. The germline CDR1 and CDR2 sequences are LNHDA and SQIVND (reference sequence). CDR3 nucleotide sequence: TGTGCCAGTACCAAGAGGGGGCAGCCCCAGCATTTT. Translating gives CASTKRGQPQHF. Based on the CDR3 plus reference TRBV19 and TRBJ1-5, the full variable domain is DGGITQSPKYLFRKEGQNVTLSCEQNLNHDAMYWYRQDPGQGLRLIYYSQIVNDFQKGDIAEGYSVSREKKESFPLTVTSAQKNPTAFYLCASTKRGQPQHFGDGTRLSIL.

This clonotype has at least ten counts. CDR3 bases: TGTGCCAGCTCCCCAGGTAGCGGGCGCACAGATACGCAGTATTTT. Encoded protein: CASSPGSGRTDTQYF. The chain uses TRBV18 and TRBJ2-3; the match to TRBD2 covers 7 bases. The CDR3 sequence is 15 residues long. Germline V lookup: CDR1 KGHSH, CDR2 LQKENI. Germline trimming cut 6 bases from V and 1 base from J; bases unmatched to any gene: 7.

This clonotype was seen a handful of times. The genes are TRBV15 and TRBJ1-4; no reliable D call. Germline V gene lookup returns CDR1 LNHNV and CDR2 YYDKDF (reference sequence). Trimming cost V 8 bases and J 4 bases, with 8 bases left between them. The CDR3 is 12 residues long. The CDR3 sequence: CATGGRNEKLFF. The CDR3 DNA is TGTGCCACCGGCGGACGTAATGAAAAACTGTTTTTT.

The CDR3 here is CASSVDAPGELFF. The CDR3 coding sequence is TGTGCCAGCAGCGTAGACGCGCCCGGGGAGCTGTTTTTT. The V call is TRBV9, the J call TRBJ2-2; D gene ambiguous. The V and J ends lost 0 bases and 6 bases respectively, with 6 bases between them. Germline V lookup: CDR1 SGDLS, CDR2 YYNGEE. The CDR3 spans 13 residues.